A single sample is the source of the 14 T cell receptor beta chains below, sequenced in a study of shared clonotypes between healthy human individuals. The repertoire was sequenced with immunoSEQ multiplex PCR; TCRdb's copy has only in-frame clones and lacks some. The table records about 1,800,000 clones, approximately 94% of them present only once. Terminally differentiated effector memory CD45RA+ cells were excluded from the naive CD8 cells, which were CD45RO-negative and positively selected for CCR7. The sample comprised naive CD8+ T cells sorted from blood. The receptor source for this set is a man between 18 and 29 years old in good health.

This chain connects TRBV27 to TRBJ2-3; TRBD2 agrees at 8 bases. CDR1 and CDR2 from the germline V gene are MNHEY and SMNVEV (reference sequence). The CDR3 contains 15 residues. V lost 6 bases to trimming and J lost 0 bases; unmatched junction nucleotides: 5. The CDR3 DNA is TGTGCCAGCAGCGGCGGGGGGCAAAGCACAGATACGCAGTATTTT. This encodes CASSGGGQSTDTQYF.

The chain carries TRBV28 and TRBJ1-5; D remains unclear. Deletions cut 1 base from V and 2 bases from J, with 6 bases between. This CDR3 contains 14 residues. The germline V gene encodes CDR1 MDHEN and CDR2 SYDVKM. CDR3 DNA sequence: TGTGCCAGCAGTTTATATCTGGGCAATCAGCCCCAGCATTTT. It yields the protein CASSLYLGNQPQHF.

In the case of this clone: The sample contains more than one DNA sequence encoding this CDR3. The chain is built from TRBV4-1 and TRBJ2-7; D might be TRBD1 or TRBD2, each matching 5 bases. CDR3 size: 14 residues. CDR1 and CDR2 (germline): MGHRA, YSYEKL. V was pared by 2 bases and J by 3 bases, with 11 bases between. The CDR3 sequence is CASSQRDLSYEQYF. The DNA for the CDR3 is TGCGCCAGCAGCCAACGGGACCTAAGCTACGAGCAGTACTTC.

This sequence joins TRBV4-3 and TRBJ2-1; TRBD2 matches 10 bases. The germline gives CDR1 LGHNA, CDR2 YSLEER. The V segment lost 2 bases and the J segment 0 bases; nucleotides outside the gene matches: 19. CDR3 length: 22 amino acids. As DNA, the CDR3 is TGCGCCAGCAGCCAACTTACCCCCGGGCTAGCGGGGGACGTTAGCTCCTACAATGAGCAGTTCTTC. Its protein product is CASSQLTPGLAGDVSSYNEQFF.

V usage is TRBV6-1 and J usage is TRBJ2-1; no firm D call. Trimming took 8 bases from V and 9 from J, leaving 11 bases between them. Per germline, CDR1 MNHNS and CDR2 SASEGT. This CDR3 has 11 residues. CDR3 sequence: CASGMDFEQFF. For the CDR3, the DNA is TGTGCCAGCGGGATGGATTTTGAGCAGTTCTTC.

The chain employs TRBV9 and TRBJ2-2, with 10 bases aligning to TRBD2. The CDR3 totals 18 residues. In germline, CDR1 is SGDLS, CDR2 YYNGEE. V shed 2 bases and J 5 bases; nucleotides not matched to a gene: 12. In DNA, the CDR3 is TGTGCCAGCAGCGTGTTAGCGGGAGGCCAAGCTTATACCGGGGAGCTGTTTTTT. Amino acid sequence: CASSVLAGGQAYTGELFF.

The rearrangement joins TRBV28 to TRBJ2-1; D not certain. Per the germline V gene, CDR1 is MDHEN and CDR2 is SYDVKM. The CDR3 totals 12 residues. Trimming removed 3 bases from V and 6 bases from J, with 6 bases in between. CDR3 loop: CASSFPVNEQFF. DNA for the CDR3: TGTGCCAGCAGTTTCCCGGTCAATGAGCAGTTCTTC.

V gene TRBV5-1 combines with J gene TRBJ2-1; 7 bases map to TRBD2. V lost 0 bases to trimming and J lost 5 bases; unmatched junction nucleotides: 11. This CDR3 region has 17 residues. Germline lookup yields CDR1 SGHRS and CDR2 YFSETQ. CDR3 coding DNA: TGCGCCAGCAGCTTGGGATCCGGCGGGAGCGTGGACAATGAGCAGTTCTTC. Translated: CASSLGSGGSVDNEQFF. The whole variable domain, filled in from reference TRBV5-1 and TRBJ2-1, reads KAGVTQTPRYLIKTRGQQVTLSCSPISGHRSVSWYQQTPGQGLQFLFEYFSETQRNKGNFPGRFSGRQFSNSRSEMNVSTLELGDSALYLCASSLGSGGSVDNEQFFGPGTRLTVL.

The V call is TRBV5-1, the J call TRBJ1-1; D remains unclear. This CDR3 spans 14 amino acids. Looked up from germline, CDR1 is SGHRS and CDR2 is YFSETQ. Trimming removed 0 bases from V and 1 base from J, with 7 bases in between. DNA of the CDR3: TGCGCCAGCAGCTTGGGGTTCGGGAACACTGAAGCTTTCTTT. It is translated as CASSLGFGNTEAFF.

The CDR3 sequence: CASSQEGIGGQGYTF. CDR3 bases: TGTGCCAGCAGCCAAGAGGGGATCGGGGGGCAAGGCTACACCTTC. The chain couples TRBV6-6 to TRBJ1-2, with D possibly matching TRBD1 (6 bases). The CDR3 length is 15 residues. Germline loops: CDR1 MNHNY, CDR2 SVGAGI (reference sequence). V shed 6 bases and J shed 8 bases, with 22 bases lying between them.

The V and J genes are TRBV9 and TRBJ2-3; D call uncertain. V dropped 0 bases and J dropped 2 bases, with 7 bases sitting between them. Germline lookup yields CDR1 SGDLS and CDR2 YYNGEE. This CDR3 region has 14 residues. The CDR3 DNA reads as TGTGCCAGCAGCGTAGGTCGGCTCACAGATACGCAGTATTTT. Its protein product is CASSVGRLTDTQYF.

CDR3 coding DNA: TGCGCCAGCAGCCCCCCGGGACAGGGTAGCTATGGCTACACCTTC. It specifies CASSPPGQGSYGYTF. The chain links TRBV5-1 to TRBJ1-2; 9 nucleotides match TRBD1. The CDR3 length is 15 residues. CDR1 and CDR2 from the germline V gene are SGHRS and YFSETQ. With 4 bases clipped from V and 4 bases from J, the junction kept 8 bases outside the gene matches.

The gene calls are TRBV9 and TRBJ2-3; D could derive from TRBD1 or TRBD2 (5 bases each). Per the germline V gene, CDR1 is SGDLS and CDR2 is YYNGEE. CDR3 length equals 15 residues. Trimming pared 0 bases from V and 4 bases from J, leaving 12 bases between. Here the CDR3 reads CASSVGGDGSDTQYF. DNA of the CDR3: TGTGCCAGCAGCGTAGGAGGGGACGGCTCAGATACGCAGTATTTT.

The chain carries TRBV13 and TRBJ2-5; no clear D. The CDR3 covers 15 residues. Trimming cost V 5 bases and J 1 base, with 14 bases left between them. The germline V gene encodes CDR1 PRHDT and CDR2 FYEKMQ (reference sequence). The CDR3 reads CASSASYRVQETQYF. CDR3 nucleotide sequence: TGTGCCAGCAGCGCCTCTTACCGGGTCCAAGAGACCCAGTACTTC.